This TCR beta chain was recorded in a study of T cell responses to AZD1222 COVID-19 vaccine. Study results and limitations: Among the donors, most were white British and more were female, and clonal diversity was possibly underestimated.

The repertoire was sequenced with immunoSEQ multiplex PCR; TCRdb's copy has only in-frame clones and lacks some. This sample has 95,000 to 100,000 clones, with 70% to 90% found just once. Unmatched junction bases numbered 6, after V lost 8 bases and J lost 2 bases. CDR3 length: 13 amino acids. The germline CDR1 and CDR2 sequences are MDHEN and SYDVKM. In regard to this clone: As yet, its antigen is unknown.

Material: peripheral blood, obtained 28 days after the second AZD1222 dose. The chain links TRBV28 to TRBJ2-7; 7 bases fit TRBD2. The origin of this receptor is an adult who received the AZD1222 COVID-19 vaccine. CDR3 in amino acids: CASLGLAAYEQYF. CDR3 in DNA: TGTGCCAGCCTTGGCCTAGCGGCCTACGAGCAGTACTTC.